These T cell receptor beta chains were read from a single sample in a study of T-cell memory formation after mild COVID-19. TCRdb re-called the 5' RACE reads with MiXCR, one entry per CDR3 protein. This repertoire shows hundreds of thousands of distinct CDR3 sequences, 15% to 20% found once; its top ten account for about 4%. The sequenced material came from PBMCs or a T cell subset sorted from them (not recorded which). The receptors originated from a man between 18 and 35 years old who had mild COVID-19 (a few samples of this study predate the infection). Cell type and time point are not known. Both conserved end residues are part of each CDR3. A D gene is named only where the DNA matches it firmly. Rows may omit the clone size; those that give it use once, few, many or a size class.

size	J	V	length	D	DNA	CDR3
-	TRBJ2-5	TRBV5-1	17	TRBD1	TGCGCCAGCAGCTCGACCGGGACAGGGGGCGCGGGGGAGACCCAGTACTTC	CASSSTGTGGAGETQYF
-	TRBJ1-6	TRBV5-1	15	TRBD1	TGCGCCAGCAGCGGAGGGACAGGGAATAATTCACCCCTCCACTTT	CASSGGTGNNSPLHF
many	TRBJ1-1	TRBV5-1	13	-	TGCGCCAGCAGTTTGAAGTTAGACACTGAAGCTTTCTTT	CASSLKLDTEAFF
-	TRBJ1-1	TRBV20-1	13	TRBD1	TGCAGTGCCTTCCGGGACAGGGGTACTGAAGCTTTCTTT	CSAFRDRGTEAFF
-	TRBJ1-1	TRBV12-3/TRBV12-4	13	-	TGTGCCAGCAGCGGACGGGTGAACACTGAAGCTTTCTTT	CASSGRVNTEAFF
few	TRBJ2-1	TRBV19	14	TRBD1	TGTGCCAGTAGTCTCCAACCGGGACAGGGTAGAAAGTTCTTC	CASSLQPGQGRKFF
few	TRBJ2-7	TRBV7-9	13	-	TGTGCCAGCAGCCCTACACCAAACTACGAGCAGTACTTC	CASSPTPNYEQYF
few	TRBJ2-1	TRBV5-1	14	-	TGCGCCAGCAGCTTGGAGGACGGGCAGAATGAGCAGTTCTTC	CASSLEDGQNEQFF
-	TRBJ2-7	TRBV12-3/TRBV12-4	11	-	TGTGCCAGCAGTCTAGGAACGGAACGGTACTTC	CASSLGTERYF
-	TRBJ2-3	TRBV20-1	15	-	TGCAGTGCTAGAGATCCCAGTCGGGGTGGTGATACGCAGTATTTT	CSARDPSRGGDTQYF
-	TRBJ2-1	TRBV4-3	13	-	TGCGCCAGCAGCCCCTCGGACAGTCGGGCTCAGTTCTTC	CASSPSDSRAQFF
-	TRBJ2-5	TRBV6-6	15	TRBD2	TGTGCCAGCAGAACCCGACTAGCGGGGGAAGAGACCCAGTACTTC	CASRTRLAGEETQYF
-	TRBJ2-3	TRBV20-1	13	TRBD1	TGCAGTGCTCAGACAGGGCGCACAGATACGCAGTATTTT	CSAQTGRTDTQYF
-	TRBJ2-2	TRBV5-6	18	-	TGTGCCAGCAGCCCGGCAACTGGGGGCGCGACTGGCACCGGGGAGCTGTTTTTT	CASSPATGGATGTGELFF
few	TRBJ2-5	TRBV11-3	13	-	TGTGCCAGCAGCTTTAGCCAACAAGAGACCCAGTACTTC	CASSFSQQETQYF
few	TRBJ1-1	TRBV5-1	16	TRBD1	TGCGCCAGCAGCTTGGGACCCAGGGGGGCGAACACTGAAGCTTTCTTT	CASSLGPRGANTEAFF
few	TRBJ2-7	TRBV18	13	-	TGTGCCAGCTCCTGGGACGCAGGCTACGAGCAGTACTTC	CASSWDAGYEQYF
-	TRBJ1-1	TRBV10-2	13	-	TGCGCCAGCAGTGGACCGGGACTCTCTGAAGCTTTCTTT	CASSGPGLSEAFF
-	TRBJ2-1	TRBV9	14	TRBD2	TGTGCCAGCAGCGCTAGCGGACAATACAATGAGCAGTTCTTC	CASSASGQYNEQFF
few	TRBJ1-1	TRBV6-5	15	-	TGTGCCAGCACCCTCCGGGCCACTGGTGGAACTGAAGCTTTCTTT	CASTLRATGGTEAFF
few	TRBJ1-1	TRBV3-1	13	-	TGTGCCAGCAGCCCCAGGGAGAGGACTGAAGCTTTCTTT	CASSPRERTEAFF
few	TRBJ1-1	TRBV4-3	15	-	TGCGCCAGCAGCCAAGAAGGACCGGCGAACACTGAAGCTTTCTTT	CASSQEGPANTEAFF
-	TRBJ2-5	TRBV5-4	16	TRBD2	TGTGCCAGCAGCCGGGATCTGCGGGGGGCCCAAGAGACCCAGTACTTC	CASSRDLRGAQETQYF
-	TRBJ2-4	TRBV29-1	13	-	TGCAGCGTTGTAAGCGAGGCCAAAAACATTCAGTACTTC	CSVVSEAKNIQYF
-	TRBJ2-2	TRBV6-5	13	-	TGTGCCAGCCGCAGGGTGAACACCGGGGAGCTGTTTTTT	CASRRVNTGELFF
many	TRBJ2-1	TRBV7-9	13	-	TGTGCCAGCAGAACGGAGGGGGGCAATGAGCAGTTCTTC	CASRTEGGNEQFF
few	TRBJ1-4	TRBV25-1	15	-	TGTGCCAGCAGTAAGACAGGAGGCTTAGGTGAAAAACTGTTTTTT	CASSKTGGLGEKLFF
few	TRBJ2-2	TRBV9	15	TRBD2	TGTGCCAGCAGCCCTCACGTTTCGGGGGGCGGGGAGCTGTTTTTT	CASSPHVSGGGELFF
many	TRBJ2-5	TRBV7-9	11	-	TGTGCCAGCAGCTACGAAGAGACCCAGTACTTC	CASSYEETQYF
-	TRBJ2-3	TRBV11-2	13	-	TGTGCCAGCAGCCGATCTGGGGAGGATACGAAGTATTTT	CASSRSGEDTKYF
few	TRBJ2-2	TRBV15	15	-	TGTGCCACCAGCAGAGATAGGGGCATGGAGGGGGAGCTGTTTTTT	CATSRDRGMEGELFF
-	TRBJ2-5	TRBV10-2	11	-	TGCGCCAGCCGCCTTCAAGAGACCCAGTACTTC	CASRLQETQYF
many	TRBJ2-3	TRBV7-2	12	-	TGTGCCAGCAGCTGGGGCCCAGATACGCAGTATTTT	CASSWGPDTQYF
-	TRBJ2-3	TRBV7-9	14	-	TGTGCCAGCACCTATCATACCGCTAGGGATACGCAGTATTTT	CASTYHTARDTQYF
few	TRBJ1-5	TRBV2	13	-	TGTGCCAGCAGTGAGGGTTACAATCAGCCCCAGCATTTT	CASSEGYNQPQHF
-	TRBJ2-3	TRBV10-3	15	-	TGTGCCATCAGTGAAGATCCGGGGGGCCCAGATACGCAGTATTTT	CAISEDPGGPDTQYF
many	TRBJ2-5	TRBV20-1	12	-	TGCAGTGCTAGTTCGTTCAGGGAGACCCAGTACTTC	CSASSFRETQYF
few	TRBJ2-7	TRBV10-1	14	TRBD1	TGCGCCAGCAGTGCCGGGACAGGGCCCTCCGAGCAGTACTTC	CASSAGTGPSEQYF
-	TRBJ1-6	TRBV4-3	15	TRBD1	TGCGCCAGCAGCCAGGGGACAGGGGGTAATACACCCCTCCACTTT	CASSQGTGGNTPLHF
-	TRBJ2-4	TRBV7-2	15	-	TGTGCCAGCAGCTTAGTGACGCTAGCCAAAAACATTCAGTACTTC	CASSLVTLAKNIQYF
few	TRBJ2-1	TRBV7-3	13	-	TGTGCCAGCAGCTCCTTAATAAGCGATGAGCAGTTCTTC	CASSSLISDEQFF
many	TRBJ1-5	TRBV7-2	13	TRBD1	TGTGCCAGCAGCGCAGGACAGGGTCAGCCCCAGCATTTT	CASSAGQGQPQHF
-	TRBJ2-2	TRBV29-1	14	-	TGCAGCGTTAGCAGTGAAGAAAACACCGGGGAGCTGTTTTTT	CSVSSEENTGELFF
few	TRBJ1-6	TRBV7-6	14	-	TGTGCCAGCAGCCTGCGACAGGCTAGTTCACCCCTCCACTTT	CASSLRQASSPLHF
few	TRBJ2-1	TRBV4-2	11	-	TGTGCCAGCAGCCAAGATAGATGGAAAGAGTTC	CASSQDRWKEF
few	TRBJ1-2	TRBV3-1	13	TRBD1	TGTGCCAGCAGCCTGGGACAGTACTATGGCTACACCTTC	CASSLGQYYGYTF
-	TRBJ2-2	TRBV2	14	TRBD1	TGTGCCAGCAGTGGACAGGGGTACACCGGGGAGCTGTTTTTT	CASSGQGYTGELFF
many	TRBJ2-3	TRBV5-1	14	-	TGCGCCAGCAGCTTGGGGGCCCGGGGCGACACGCAGTATTTT	CASSLGARGDTQYF
few	TRBJ2-5	TRBV4-1	14	TRBD1	TGCGCCAGCAGCCCCGGACAGGGTAGTGAGACCCAGTACTTC	CASSPGQGSETQYF
-	TRBJ1-4	TRBV15	15	-	TGTGCCACCAGCGGAAGCGGGGCAACTAATGAAAAACTGTTTTTT	CATSGSGATNEKLFF
-	TRBJ2-1	TRBV5-1	16	-	TGCGCCAGCAGCTTGGAAGGGCGGAGGGAAAACAATGAGCAGTTCTTC	CASSLEGRRENNEQFF